This T cell receptor beta chain was documented in a study of T cell responses to AZD1222 COVID-19 vaccine. Broader study findings: Baseline serostatus was positive in only six AZD1222 recipients.

Note on this clone: As yet, its antigen is unknown.

Only in-frame clones appear in the TCRdb table, and some are missing; sequencing was by immunoSEQ multiplex PCR. The sample lists 98,000 or so clones; roughly 87% were seen once. The junction had 4 bases not matched to a gene; V was cut back by 4 bases and J by 6 bases. Germline CDR1 and CDR2: KGHDR and SFDVKD. This CDR3 contains 14 residues. J is TRBJ2-3 and V is TRBV24-1; 9 positions agree with TRBD2. The TCR sequence derives from an adult in good health. Here the sequenced sample was peripheral blood, taken on day 0 of MenACWY control vaccination. CDR3 residues: CATSEAGGTDTQYF. The CDR3 bases are TGTGCCACCAGTGAGGCGGGGGGGACGGATACGCAGTATTTT.